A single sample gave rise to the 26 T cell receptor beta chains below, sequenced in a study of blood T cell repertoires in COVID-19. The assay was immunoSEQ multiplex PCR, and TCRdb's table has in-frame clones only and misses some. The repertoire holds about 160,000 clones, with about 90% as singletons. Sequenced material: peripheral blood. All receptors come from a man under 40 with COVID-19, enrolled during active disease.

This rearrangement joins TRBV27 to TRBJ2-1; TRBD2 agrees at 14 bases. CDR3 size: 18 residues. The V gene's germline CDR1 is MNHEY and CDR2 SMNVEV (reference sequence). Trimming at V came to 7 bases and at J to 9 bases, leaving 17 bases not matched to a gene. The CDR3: CASTHLGLAGDKDGEQFF. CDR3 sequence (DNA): TGTGCCAGCACGCACCTGGGACTAGCGGGAGATAAGGACGGTGAGCAGTTCTTC.

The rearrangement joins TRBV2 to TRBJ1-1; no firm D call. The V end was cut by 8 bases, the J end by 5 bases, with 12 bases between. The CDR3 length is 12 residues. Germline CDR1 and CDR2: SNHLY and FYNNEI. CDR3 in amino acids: CASLSSGTEAFF. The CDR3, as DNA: TGTGCCAGCTTATCCTCGGGGACTGAAGCTTTCTTT.

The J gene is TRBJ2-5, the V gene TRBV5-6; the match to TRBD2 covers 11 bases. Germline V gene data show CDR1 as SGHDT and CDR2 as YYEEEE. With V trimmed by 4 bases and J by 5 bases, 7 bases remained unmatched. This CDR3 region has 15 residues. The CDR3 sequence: CASSTSGRFVETQYF. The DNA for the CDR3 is TGTGCCAGCAGCACTAGCGGGAGATTTGTGGAGACCCAGTACTTC. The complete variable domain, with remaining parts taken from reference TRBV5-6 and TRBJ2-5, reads DAGVTQSPTHLIKTRGQQVTLRCSPKSGHDTVSWYQQALGQGPQFIFQYYEEEERQRGNFPDRFSGHQFPNYSSELNVNALLLGDSALYLCASSTSGRFVETQYFGPGTRLLVL.

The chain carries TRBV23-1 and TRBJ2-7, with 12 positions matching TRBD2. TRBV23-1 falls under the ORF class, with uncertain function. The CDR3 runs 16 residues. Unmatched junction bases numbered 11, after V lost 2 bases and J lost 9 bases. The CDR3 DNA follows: TGCGCCAGCAGTCAAATGGTAACTAGCGGGAGGTGTGTGCAGTACTTC. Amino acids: CASSQMVTSGRCVQYF.

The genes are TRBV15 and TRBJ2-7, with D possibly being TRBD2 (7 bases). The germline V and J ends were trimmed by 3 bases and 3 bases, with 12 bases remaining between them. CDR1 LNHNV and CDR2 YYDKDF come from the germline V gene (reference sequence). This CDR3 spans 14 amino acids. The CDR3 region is CATSSRGALYEQYF. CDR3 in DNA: TGTGCCACCAGCAGCCGGGGGGCCCTCTACGAGCAGTACTTC.

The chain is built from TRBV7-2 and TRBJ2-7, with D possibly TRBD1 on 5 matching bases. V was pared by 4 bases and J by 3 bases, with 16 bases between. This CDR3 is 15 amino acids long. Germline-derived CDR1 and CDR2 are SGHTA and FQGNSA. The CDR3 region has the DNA TGTGCCAGCAGCTCCCCGGACACAGCCTTCTACGAGCAGTACTTC. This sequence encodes CASSSPDTAFYEQYF.

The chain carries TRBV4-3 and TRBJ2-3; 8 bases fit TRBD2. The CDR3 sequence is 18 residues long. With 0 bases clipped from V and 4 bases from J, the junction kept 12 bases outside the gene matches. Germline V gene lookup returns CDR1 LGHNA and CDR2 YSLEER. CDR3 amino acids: CASSQDGSRGGPADTQYF. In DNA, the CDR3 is TGCGCCAGCAGCCAAGATGGCAGTCGGGGGGGGCCAGCAGATACGCAGTATTTT.

The CDR3 protein is CASSVGQGLDTQYF. As DNA, the CDR3 is TGTGCCAGCAGCGTGGGACAGGGCTTAGATACGCAGTATTTT. This rearrangement joins TRBV7-9 to TRBJ2-3; 9 bases agree with TRBD1. The CDR3 length is 14 residues. The germline CDR1 and CDR2 sequences are SEHNR and FQNEAQ (reference sequence). Germline trimming cut 5 bases from V and 5 bases from J; bases unmatched to any gene: 5.

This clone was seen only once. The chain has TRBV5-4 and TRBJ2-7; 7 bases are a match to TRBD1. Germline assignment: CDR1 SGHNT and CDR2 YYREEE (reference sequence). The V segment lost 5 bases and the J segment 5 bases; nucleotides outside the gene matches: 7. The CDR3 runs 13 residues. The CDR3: CASSRQGGDEQYF. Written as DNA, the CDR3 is TGTGCCAGCAGTCGACAAGGGGGCGACGAGCAGTACTTC.

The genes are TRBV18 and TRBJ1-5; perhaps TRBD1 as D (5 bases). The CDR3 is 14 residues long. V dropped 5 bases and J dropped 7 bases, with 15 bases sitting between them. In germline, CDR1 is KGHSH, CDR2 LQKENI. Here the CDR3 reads CASSAIREGQPQHF. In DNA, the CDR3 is TGTGCCAGCTCAGCCATCAGGGAGGGGCAGCCCCAGCATTTT.

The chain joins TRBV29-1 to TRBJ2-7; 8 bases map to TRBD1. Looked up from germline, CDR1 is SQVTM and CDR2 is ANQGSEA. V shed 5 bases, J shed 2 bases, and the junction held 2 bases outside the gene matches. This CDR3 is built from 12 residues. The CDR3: CSVTDRAYEQYF. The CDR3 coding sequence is TGCAGCGTTACGGACAGGGCCTACGAGCAGTACTTC.

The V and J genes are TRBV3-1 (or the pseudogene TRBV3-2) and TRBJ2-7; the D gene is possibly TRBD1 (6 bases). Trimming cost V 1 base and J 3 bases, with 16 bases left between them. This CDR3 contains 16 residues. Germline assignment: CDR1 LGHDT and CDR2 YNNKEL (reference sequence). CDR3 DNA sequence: TGTGCCAGCAGCCAAGTATTCAGGGGAGTTGGCTACGAGCAGTACTTC. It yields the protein CASSQVFRGVGYEQYF.

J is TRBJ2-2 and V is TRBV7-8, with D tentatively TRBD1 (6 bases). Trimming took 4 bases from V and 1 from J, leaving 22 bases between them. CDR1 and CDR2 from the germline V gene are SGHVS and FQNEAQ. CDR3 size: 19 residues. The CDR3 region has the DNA TGTGCCAGCAGCTCTCCCTCGACAGGTCCGCAAGGGAACACCGGGGAGCTGTTTTTT. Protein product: CASSSPSTGPQGNTGELFF.

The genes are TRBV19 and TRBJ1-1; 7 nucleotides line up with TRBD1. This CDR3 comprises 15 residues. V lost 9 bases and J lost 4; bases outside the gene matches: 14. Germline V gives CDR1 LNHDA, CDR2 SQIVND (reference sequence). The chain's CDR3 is CASHRGQRLTTEAFF. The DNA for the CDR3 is TGTGCCAGCCACAGGGGCCAGCGGTTAACCACTGAAGCTTTCTTT.

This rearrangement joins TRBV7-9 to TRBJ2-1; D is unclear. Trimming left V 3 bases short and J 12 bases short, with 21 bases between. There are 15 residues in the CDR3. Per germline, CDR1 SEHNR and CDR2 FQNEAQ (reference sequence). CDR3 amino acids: CASSFGAATLHVQFF. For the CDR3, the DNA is TGTGCCAGCAGCTTTGGAGCAGCAACCCTACATGTGCAGTTCTTC.

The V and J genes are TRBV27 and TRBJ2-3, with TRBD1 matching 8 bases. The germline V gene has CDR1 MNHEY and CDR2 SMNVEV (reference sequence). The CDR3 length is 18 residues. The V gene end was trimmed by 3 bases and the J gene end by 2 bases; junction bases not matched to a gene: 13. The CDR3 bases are TGTGCCAGCAGTTTGACAGGGGAATGGGGTGGGCACACAGATACGCAGTATTTT. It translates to CASSLTGEWGGHTDTQYF.

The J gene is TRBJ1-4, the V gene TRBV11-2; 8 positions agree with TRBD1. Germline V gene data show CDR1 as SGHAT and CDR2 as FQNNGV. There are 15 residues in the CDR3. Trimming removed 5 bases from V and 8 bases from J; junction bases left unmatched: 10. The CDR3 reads CASSARQGRWEKLFF. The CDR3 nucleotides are TGTGCCAGCAGCGCCCGACAGGGGAGATGGGAAAAACTGTTTTTT.

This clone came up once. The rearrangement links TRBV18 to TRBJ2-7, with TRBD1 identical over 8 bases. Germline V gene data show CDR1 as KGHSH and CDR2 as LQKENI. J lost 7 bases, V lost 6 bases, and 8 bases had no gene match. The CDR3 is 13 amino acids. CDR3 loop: CASSSTGGNEQYF. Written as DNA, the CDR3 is TGTGCCAGCTCCAGTACAGGGGGGAATGAGCAGTACTTC.

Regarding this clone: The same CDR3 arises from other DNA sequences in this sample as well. CDR3 sequence reads: CASSLVLTGLQETQYF. Here the CDR3 DNA reads TGTGCCAGCAGCTTAGTACTGACGGGACTTCAAGAGACCCAGTACTTC. The rearrangement joins TRBV11-2 to TRBJ2-5, with D tentatively TRBD2 (6 bases). Trimming cost V 1 base and J 2 bases, with 14 bases left between them. CDR1 SGHAT and CDR2 FQNNGV come from the germline V gene. The CDR3 sequence is 16 residues long.

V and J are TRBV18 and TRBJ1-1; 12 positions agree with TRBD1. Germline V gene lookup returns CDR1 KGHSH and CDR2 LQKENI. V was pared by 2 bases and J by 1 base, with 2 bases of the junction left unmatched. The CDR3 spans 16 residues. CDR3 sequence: CASSPGTGGRNTEAFF. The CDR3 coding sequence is TGTGCCAGCTCACCAGGGACAGGGGGCAGGAACACTGAAGCTTTCTTT.

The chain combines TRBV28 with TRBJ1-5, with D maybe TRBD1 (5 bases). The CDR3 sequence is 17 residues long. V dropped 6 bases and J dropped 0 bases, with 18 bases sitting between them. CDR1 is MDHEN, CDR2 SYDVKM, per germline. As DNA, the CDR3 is TGTGCCAGCAGGTATACTCAGGGAATGTATAGCAATCAGCCCCAGCATTTT. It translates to CASRYTQGMYSNQPQHF.

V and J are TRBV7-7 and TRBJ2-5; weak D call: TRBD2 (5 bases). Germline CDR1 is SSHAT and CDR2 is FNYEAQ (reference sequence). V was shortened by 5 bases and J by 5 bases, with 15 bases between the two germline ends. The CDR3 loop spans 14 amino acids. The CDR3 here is CASSPPGIGETQYF. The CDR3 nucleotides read TGTGCCAGCAGCCCGCCCGGGATCGGGGAGACCCAGTACTTC.

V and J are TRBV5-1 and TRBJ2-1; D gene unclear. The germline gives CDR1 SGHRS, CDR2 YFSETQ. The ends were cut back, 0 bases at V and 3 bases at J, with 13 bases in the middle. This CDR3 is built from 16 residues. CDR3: CASSLVDGYSYNEQFF. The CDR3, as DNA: TGCGCCAGCAGCTTGGTCGACGGATACAGCTACAATGAGCAGTTCTTC.

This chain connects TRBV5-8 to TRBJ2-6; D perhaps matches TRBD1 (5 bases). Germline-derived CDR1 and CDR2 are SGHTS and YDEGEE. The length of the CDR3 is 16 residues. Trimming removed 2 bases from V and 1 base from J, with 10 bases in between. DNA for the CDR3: TGTGCCAGCAGCTTCAGGGTTAGGTCTGGGGCCAACGTCCTGACTTTC. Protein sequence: CASSFRVRSGANVLTF.

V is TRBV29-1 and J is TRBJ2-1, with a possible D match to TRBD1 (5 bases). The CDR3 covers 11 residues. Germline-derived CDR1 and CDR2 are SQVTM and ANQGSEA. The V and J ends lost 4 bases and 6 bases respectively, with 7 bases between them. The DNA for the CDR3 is TGCAGCGTTGCAGGGTTCAATGAGCAGTTCTTC. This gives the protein CSVAGFNEQFF.

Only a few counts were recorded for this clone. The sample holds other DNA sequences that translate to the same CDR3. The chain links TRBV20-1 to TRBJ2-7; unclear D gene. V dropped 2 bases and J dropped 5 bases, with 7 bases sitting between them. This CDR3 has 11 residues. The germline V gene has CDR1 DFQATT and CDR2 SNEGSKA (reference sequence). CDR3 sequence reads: CSARSGHEQYF. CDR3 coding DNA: TGCAGTGCTAGATCAGGCCACGAGCAGTACTTC.